A selection of T cell receptor beta chains follows, all from one sample in a study of response to subunit inactivated influenza vaccine. TCRdb fed the RT-PCR reads into MiXCR, producing one record per CDR3 protein. The data show 500,000 to 700,000 distinct CDR3 sequences, roughly 23% seen once. These sequences were also reported in another study, on T cells expressing NK-cell markers.

The specimen was CD4+ T cells sorted from PBMCs, collected 11 to 12 days after vaccination. The source of these receptors is a man aged 50 or older who received an inactivated influenza vaccine. The CDR3 runs from the conserved cysteine through the conserved F or W. Fields, in order: clone size, J gene, V gene, D gene, CDR3 DNA, CDR3 protein. D genes are given only for firm matches. Expanded clones are given a class, and other clones once, few, many or no size at all.

clone size: many; J gene: TRBJ2-5; V gene: TRBV7-2; D gene: -; CDR3 DNA: TGTGCCAGCAGCTTTCGAGTGGCGGGAAGTCTCCGGCCCCAAGAGACCCAGTACTTC; CDR3 protein: CASSFRVAGSLRPQETQYF
clone size: few; J gene: TRBJ1-5; V gene: TRBV20-1; D gene: -; CDR3 DNA: TGCAGTGCTAGAGTAACTCCTAATCAGCCCCAGCATTTT; CDR3 protein: CSARVTPNQPQHF
clone size: -; J gene: TRBJ1-1; V gene: TRBV18; D gene: TRBD1; CDR3 DNA: TGTGCCAGCTCACCCGTACAGGGGGCCATGAACACTGAAGCTTTCTTT; CDR3 protein: CASSPVQGAMNTEAFF
clone size: many; J gene: TRBJ2-1; V gene: TRBV7-2; D gene: TRBD2; CDR3 DNA: TGTGCCAGCAGCTTAGGACTAGCCACCTACAATGAGCAGTTCTTC; CDR3 protein: CASSLGLATYNEQFF
clone size: -; J gene: TRBJ2-7; V gene: TRBV6-1; D gene: -; CDR3 DNA: TGTGCCAGCAGTGGCCGGTTCAGCTCCTACGAGCAGTACTTC; CDR3 protein: CASSGRFSSYEQYF
clone size: -; J gene: TRBJ2-4; V gene: TRBV6-1; D gene: TRBD1; CDR3 DNA: TGTGCCAGCAGTGATGGACAGGGGTGGGGGGCCAAAAACATTCAGTACTTC; CDR3 protein: CASSDGQGWGAKNIQYF
clone size: -; J gene: TRBJ1-4; V gene: TRBV24-1; D gene: TRBD1; CDR3 DNA: TGTGCCACCAGTAACCGGGACAGTTTTAATGAAAAACTGTTTTTT; CDR3 protein: CATSNRDSFNEKLFF
clone size: few; J gene: TRBJ2-7; V gene: TRBV28; D gene: -; CDR3 DNA: TGTGCCAGCAGTGTTAGCGGAATGCTCTCCTACGAGCAGTACTTC; CDR3 protein: CASSVSGMLSYEQYF
clone size: few; J gene: TRBJ2-1; V gene: TRBV20-1; D gene: TRBD2; CDR3 DNA: TGCAGTGCTGAACCCGGACTAGCCCAGAACTACAATGAGCAGTTCTTC; CDR3 protein: CSAEPGLAQNYNEQFF
clone size: few; J gene: TRBJ2-1; V gene: TRBV11-2; D gene: -; CDR3 DNA: TGTGCCAGCAGCCTTGACAGGGAGGCACAGTTCTTC; CDR3 protein: CASSLDREAQFF
clone size: -; J gene: TRBJ2-3; V gene: TRBV6-2/TRBV6-3; D gene: -; CDR3 DNA: TGTGCCAGCAGCACCCACGGACCGGGAGATACGCAGTATTTT; CDR3 protein: CASSTHGPGDTQYF
clone size: many; J gene: TRBJ2-7; V gene: TRBV7-8; D gene: TRBD1; CDR3 DNA: TGTGCCAGCAGCCGACAGGGTAAATACGAGCAGTACTTC; CDR3 protein: CASSRQGKYEQYF
clone size: -; J gene: TRBJ2-2; V gene: TRBV20-1; D gene: -; CDR3 DNA: TGCAGTGCTAGAGATAAGAGAGGACTTAACACCGGGGAGCTGTTTTTT; CDR3 protein: CSARDKRGLNTGELFF
clone size: few; J gene: TRBJ2-1; V gene: TRBV20-1; D gene: -; CDR3 DNA: TGCAGTGCTAGAGCTACAGTCGGCAATGAGCAGTTCTTC; CDR3 protein: CSARATVGNEQFF
clone size: -; J gene: TRBJ2-7; V gene: TRBV5-1; D gene: TRBD1; CDR3 DNA: TGCGCCAGCAGTCGGACAGGGCGGACCCACGAGCAGTACTTC; CDR3 protein: CASSRTGRTHEQYF
clone size: -; J gene: TRBJ2-7; V gene: TRBV20-1; D gene: TRBD2; CDR3 DNA: TGCAGTGCTAGTGGAAGAGCGGGGTCCTACGAGCAGTACTTC; CDR3 protein: CSASGRAGSYEQYF
clone size: -; J gene: TRBJ2-5; V gene: TRBV25-1; D gene: -; CDR3 DNA: TGTGCCAGCAGTGTGAACAGGGTTCCTCAAGAGACCCAGTACTTC; CDR3 protein: CASSVNRVPQETQYF
clone size: -; J gene: TRBJ2-1; V gene: TRBV29-1; D gene: -; CDR3 DNA: TGCAGCGTTGGACCGAAGGTAACCTACAATGAGCAGTTCTTC; CDR3 protein: CSVGPKVTYNEQFF
clone size: many; J gene: TRBJ2-5; V gene: TRBV7-2; D gene: -; CDR3 DNA: TGTGCCAGCAGCTTAGGGGGTAGCCAAGAGACCCAGTACTTC; CDR3 protein: CASSLGGSQETQYF
clone size: few; J gene: TRBJ2-3; V gene: TRBV28; D gene: TRBD1; CDR3 DNA: TGTGCCAGCAGGGTAGACAGGGGGAGGACAGATACGCAGTATTTT; CDR3 protein: CASRVDRGRTDTQYF
clone size: -; J gene: TRBJ2-3; V gene: TRBV14; D gene: TRBD2; CDR3 DNA: TGTGCCAGCAGCCATATCGGGACTAGCAAGGATACGCAGTATTTT; CDR3 protein: CASSHIGTSKDTQYF
clone size: -; J gene: TRBJ2-2; V gene: TRBV7-9; D gene: -; CDR3 DNA: TGTGCCAGCAGCTTGGAAGGAGGGACAACCGGGGAGCTGTTTTTT; CDR3 protein: CASSLEGGTTGELFF
clone size: few; J gene: TRBJ2-2; V gene: TRBV5-6; D gene: TRBD2; CDR3 DNA: TGTGCCTCCCTAGCGGGGGGCGTCGGGGAGCTGTTTTTT; CDR3 protein: CASLAGGVGELFF
clone size: few; J gene: TRBJ2-7; V gene: TRBV24-1; D gene: TRBD1; CDR3 DNA: TGTGCCACCAGTGACGATAGGACAGGGTCATTGGACGAGCAGTACTTC; CDR3 protein: CATSDDRTGSLDEQYF
clone size: many; J gene: TRBJ1-1; V gene: TRBV12-3/TRBV12-4; D gene: TRBD1; CDR3 DNA: TGTGCCAGCAGTTTATTAGCAGGGGGCTTCACTGAAGCTTTCTTT; CDR3 protein: CASSLLAGGFTEAFF
clone size: -; J gene: TRBJ1-4; V gene: TRBV7-9; D gene: TRBD1; CDR3 DNA: TGTGCCAGCAGTCTACAGGGGCGGGATGAAAAACTGTTTTTT; CDR3 protein: CASSLQGRDEKLFF
clone size: many; J gene: TRBJ2-3; V gene: TRBV5-5; D gene: TRBD2; CDR3 DNA: TGTGCCAGCAGCTTCAGACTAGCGGGGACCACAGATACGCAGTATTTT; CDR3 protein: CASSFRLAGTTDTQYF
clone size: -; J gene: TRBJ2-5; V gene: TRBV4-2; D gene: TRBD1; CDR3 DNA: TGTGCCAGCAGCCTAACCACGGGACAGGGCTATGAGACCCAGTACTTC; CDR3 protein: CASSLTTGQGYETQYF
clone size: few; J gene: TRBJ2-5; V gene: TRBV2; D gene: -; CDR3 DNA: TGTGCCAGCAGTGAAGGCAGATTCCAAGAGACCCAGTACTTC; CDR3 protein: CASSEGRFQETQYF
clone size: -; J gene: TRBJ2-7; V gene: TRBV5-1; D gene: -; CDR3 DNA: TGCGCCAACAGCTTGTGGGGGCAAGGGCAGTACTTC; CDR3 protein: CANSLWGQGQYF
clone size: few; J gene: TRBJ2-1; V gene: TRBV19; D gene: TRBD2; CDR3 DNA: TGTGCCAGTAGTACAATAGCGGGAGGGTACAATGAGCAGTTCTTC; CDR3 protein: CASSTIAGGYNEQFF
clone size: -; J gene: TRBJ2-5; V gene: TRBV6-5; D gene: -; CDR3 DNA: TGTGCCAGCAGTTGGCAGGGGGGCGAGACCCAGTACTTC; CDR3 protein: CASSWQGGETQYF
clone size: -; J gene: TRBJ1-2; V gene: TRBV12-3/TRBV12-4; D gene: TRBD1; CDR3 DNA: TGTGCCAGCAGTTTAACGAGACAGGGCTATGGCTACACCTTC; CDR3 protein: CASSLTRQGYGYTF
clone size: many; J gene: TRBJ1-2; V gene: TRBV20-1; D gene: -; CDR3 DNA: TGCAGTGCTAATGCTCTGCCAGGGACGACCTTC; CDR3 protein: CSANALPGTTF
clone size: few; J gene: TRBJ1-1; V gene: TRBV20-1; D gene: TRBD1; CDR3 DNA: TGCAGTGCTAGACTACAGGGGCCAGTCACTGAAGCTTTCTTT; CDR3 protein: CSARLQGPVTEAFF
clone size: many; J gene: TRBJ2-3; V gene: TRBV4-1; D gene: TRBD2; CDR3 DNA: TGCGCCAGCAGGTCGGGGGGGGGCACAGATACGCAGTATTTT; CDR3 protein: CASRSGGGTDTQYF
clone size: many; J gene: TRBJ2-7; V gene: TRBV28; D gene: -; CDR3 DNA: TGTGCCAGCAGTCTGTCGGGCTACGAGCAGTACTTC; CDR3 protein: CASSLSGYEQYF
clone size: few; J gene: TRBJ2-5; V gene: TRBV11-2; D gene: -; CDR3 DNA: TGTGCCAGCAGCTTAGTTGGGTTCCGGGGTGGAGAGACCCAGTACTTC; CDR3 protein: CASSLVGFRGGETQYF
clone size: few; J gene: TRBJ2-5; V gene: TRBV20-1; D gene: TRBD1; CDR3 DNA: TGCAGTGCTGCCCTGACAGGGGTAGAGACCCAGTACTTC; CDR3 protein: CSAALTGVETQYF
clone size: few; J gene: TRBJ1-5; V gene: TRBV12-3/TRBV12-4; D gene: -; CDR3 DNA: TGTGCCAGCAGTTTTGGGGGGTCGAGCAATCAGCCCCAGCATTTT; CDR3 protein: CASSFGGSSNQPQHF
clone size: few; J gene: TRBJ1-1; V gene: TRBV9; D gene: -; CDR3 DNA: TGTGCCAGCAGCGTAGTGAGCGACAGTGAAGCTTTCTTT; CDR3 protein: CASSVVSDSEAFF
clone size: -; J gene: TRBJ2-4; V gene: TRBV7-2; D gene: -; CDR3 DNA: TGTGCCAGCAGCGCCTTGGGACGGCTAGCCAAAAACATTCAGTACTTC; CDR3 protein: CASSALGRLAKNIQYF
clone size: many; J gene: TRBJ2-3; V gene: TRBV29-1; D gene: -; CDR3 DNA: TGCAGCGCCTCTCCGCGACTAGACACAGATACGCAGTATTTT; CDR3 protein: CSASPRLDTDTQYF
clone size: few; J gene: TRBJ1-1; V gene: TRBV19; D gene: TRBD1; CDR3 DNA: TGTGCCAGTGGCGGACAGGTGGGCACTGAAGCTTTCTTT; CDR3 protein: CASGGQVGTEAFF
clone size: few; J gene: TRBJ2-5; V gene: TRBV12-3/TRBV12-4; D gene: -; CDR3 DNA: TGTGCCAGCAGAACTAGACCAGGAGTAAGAGAAGAGACCCAGTACTTC; CDR3 protein: CASRTRPGVREETQYF
clone size: -; J gene: TRBJ2-3; V gene: TRBV7-8; D gene: -; CDR3 DNA: TGTGCCAGCAGCTTGTCCCCGTGGGGGGGCACAGATACGCAGTATTTT; CDR3 protein: CASSLSPWGGTDTQYF
clone size: few; J gene: TRBJ2-7; V gene: TRBV6-2/TRBV6-3; D gene: -; CDR3 DNA: TGTGCCAGCAGTTACGGGCAGGCCTCCTACGAGCAGTACTTC; CDR3 protein: CASSYGQASYEQYF
clone size: many; J gene: TRBJ1-1; V gene: TRBV5-1; D gene: TRBD1; CDR3 DNA: TGCGCCAGTTCGACAGGGCCTGTAAACACTGAAGCTTTCTTT; CDR3 protein: CASSTGPVNTEAFF
clone size: -; J gene: TRBJ2-7; V gene: TRBV7-8; D gene: -; CDR3 DNA: TGTGCCAGCAGCTTGACACAGGACTCCTCCTACGAGCAGTACTTC; CDR3 protein: CASSLTQDSSYEQYF